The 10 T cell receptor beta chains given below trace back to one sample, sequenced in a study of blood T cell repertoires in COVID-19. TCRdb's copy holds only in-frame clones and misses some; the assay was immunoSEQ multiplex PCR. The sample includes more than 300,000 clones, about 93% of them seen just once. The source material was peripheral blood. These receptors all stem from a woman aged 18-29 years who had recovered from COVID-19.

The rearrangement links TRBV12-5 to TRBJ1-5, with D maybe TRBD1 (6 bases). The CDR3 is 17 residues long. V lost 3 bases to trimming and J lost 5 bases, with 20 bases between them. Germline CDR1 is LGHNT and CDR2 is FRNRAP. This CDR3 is CASGFLMGGGLHQPQHF. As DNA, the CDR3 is TGTGCTAGTGGTTTCCTAATGGGGGGGGGCTTGCATCAGCCCCAGCATTTT.

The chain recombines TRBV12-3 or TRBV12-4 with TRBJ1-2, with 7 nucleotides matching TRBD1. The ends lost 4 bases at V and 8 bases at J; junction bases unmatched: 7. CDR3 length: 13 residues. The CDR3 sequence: CASSSGQVRGYTF. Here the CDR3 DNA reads TGTGCCAGCAGTTCCGGACAGGTCCGCGGCTACACCTTC.

The CDR3 DNA is TGTGCCAGCTCACAGGCGGGCCTAGAGCAGTTCTTC. Protein sequence: CASSQAGLEQFF. V gene TRBV18 combines with J gene TRBJ2-1, with a weak D call TRBD2 (5 bases). Germline V gene data show CDR1 as KGHSH and CDR2 as LQKENI. CDR3 length: 12 amino acids. With 4 bases removed from V and 10 bases from J, the gap between germline ends came to 11 bases.

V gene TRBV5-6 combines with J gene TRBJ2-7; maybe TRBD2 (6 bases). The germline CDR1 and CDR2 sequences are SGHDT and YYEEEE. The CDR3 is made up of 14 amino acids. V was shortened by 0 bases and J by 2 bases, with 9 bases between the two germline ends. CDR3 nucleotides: TGTGCCAGCAGCTTGGCCGGGGGAGCCTACGAGCAGTACGTC. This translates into CASSLAGGAYEQYV.

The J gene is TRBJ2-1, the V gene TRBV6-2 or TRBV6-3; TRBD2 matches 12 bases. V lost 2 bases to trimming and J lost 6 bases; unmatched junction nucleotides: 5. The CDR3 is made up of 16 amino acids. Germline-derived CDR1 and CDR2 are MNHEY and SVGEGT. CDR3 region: CASSYPTLAGGNEQFF. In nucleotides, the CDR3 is TGTGCCAGCAGTTACCCCACACTAGCGGGAGGCAATGAGCAGTTCTTC.

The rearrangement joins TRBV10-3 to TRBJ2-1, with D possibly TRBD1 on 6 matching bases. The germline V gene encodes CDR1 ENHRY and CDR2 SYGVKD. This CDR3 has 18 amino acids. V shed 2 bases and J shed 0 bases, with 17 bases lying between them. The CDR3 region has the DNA TGTGCCATCAGTGAGACGCAGGGGCCCGTCAGCTCCTACAATGAGCAGTTCTTC. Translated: CAISETQGPVSSYNEQFF.

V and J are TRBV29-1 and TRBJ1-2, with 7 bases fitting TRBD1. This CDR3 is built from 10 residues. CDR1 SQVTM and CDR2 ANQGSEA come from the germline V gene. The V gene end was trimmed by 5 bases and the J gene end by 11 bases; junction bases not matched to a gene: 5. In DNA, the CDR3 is TGCAGCGTTAAGGGACAGTCTTACACCTTC. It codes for CSVKGQSYTF.

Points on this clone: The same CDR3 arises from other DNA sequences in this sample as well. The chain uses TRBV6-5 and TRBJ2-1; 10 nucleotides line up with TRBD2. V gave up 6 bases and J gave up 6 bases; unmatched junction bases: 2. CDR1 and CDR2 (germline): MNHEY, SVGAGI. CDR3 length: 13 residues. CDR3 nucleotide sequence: TGTGCCAGCAGGCGGACTAGCGGCAATGAGCAGTTCTTC. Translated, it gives CASRRTSGNEQFF.

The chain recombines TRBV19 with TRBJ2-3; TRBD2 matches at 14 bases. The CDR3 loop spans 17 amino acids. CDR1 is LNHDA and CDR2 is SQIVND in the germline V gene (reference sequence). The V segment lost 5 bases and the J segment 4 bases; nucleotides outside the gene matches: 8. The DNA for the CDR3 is TGTGCCAGTAGTGCCCGACTAGCGGGAGGGCCATCAGATACGCAGTATTTT. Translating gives CASSARLAGGPSDTQYF. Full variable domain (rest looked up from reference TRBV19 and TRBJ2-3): DGGITQSPKYLFRKEGQNVTLSCEQNLNHDAMYWYRQDPGQGLRLIYYSQIVNDFQKGDIAEGYSVSREKKESFPLTVTSAQKNPTAFYLCASSARLAGGPSDTQYFGPGTRLTVL.

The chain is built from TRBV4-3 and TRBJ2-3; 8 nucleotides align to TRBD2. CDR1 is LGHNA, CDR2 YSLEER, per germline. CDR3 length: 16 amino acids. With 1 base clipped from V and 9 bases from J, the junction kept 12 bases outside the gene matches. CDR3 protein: CASSQGWGLVSGTQYF. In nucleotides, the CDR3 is TGCGCCAGCAGCCAAGGATGGGGACTAGTTTCAGGGACGCAGTATTTT.